This T cell receptor (beta chain) was recovered during a study of blood T cells in healthy people across ages. Germline-derived CDR1 and CDR2 are SGHRS and YFSETQ. The CDR3 is 15 amino acids. J lost 1 base, V lost 4 bases, and 7 bases had no gene match. PCR was performed a second time for about 7 to 12 cycles using a sample-barcoded 5' primer and a J-beta primer mix. TCRdb redid the calling of the 5' RACE reads with MiXCR, one entry per CDR3 protein. Altogether roughly 800,000 distinct CDR3 sequences are present, just under 25% being singletons, with the ten largest covering under 4.5%. Separately, the same data were catalogued under a study of T cells of mothers and their children.

Material: blood. The gene calls are TRBV5-1 and TRBJ2-7; 8 bases are a match to TRBD1. The source of this sequence is a boy between 10 and 17 years old in good health. The CDR3 loop reads CASSQKQGGSYEQYF. CDR3 DNA: TGCGCCAGCAGCCAAAAACAGGGGGGATCCTACGAGCAGTACTTC.